These 8 T cell receptor beta chains were all obtained from the same sample, sequenced in a study of graft-versus-host responses after intestinal transplantation. The table came from immunoSEQ multiplex PCR; TCRdb's copy has only in-frame clones and leaves some out. The sample yields more than 45,000 clones, around 91% seen once. The material sequenced was PBMCs, taken about 120 days after intestinal transplantation. The receptors shown here come from a human patient who received an intestinal transplant, so some T cells may come from the graft donor.

This clone appeared once. CDR3 in DNA: TGTGCCAGCAGTGTAGGTAAACAGGCTGTGTATGGCTACACCTTC. Translation: CASSVGKQAVYGYTF. This chain links TRBV2 with TRBJ1-2; weak D call: TRBD1 (5 bases). There are 15 residues in the CDR3. The V and J ends lost 4 bases and 5 bases respectively, with 17 bases between them. Germline loops: CDR1 SNHLY, CDR2 FYNNEI. Drawing the rest from reference TRBV2 and TRBJ1-2, the complete variable domain is EPEVTQTPSHQVTQMGQEVILRCVPISNHLYFYWYRQILGQKVEFLVSFYNNEISEKSEIFDDQFSVERPDGSNFTLKIRSTKLEDSAMYFCASSVGKQAVYGYTFGSGTRLTVV.

This chain links TRBV11-2 with TRBJ2-7; 9 bases are a match to TRBD1. The CDR3 length is 13 residues. V lost 5 bases to trimming and J lost 6 bases; unmatched junction nucleotides: 5. Germline V CDR1 and CDR2: SGHAT, FQNNGV. Written as DNA, the CDR3 is TGTGCCAGCAGCCCAGACAGGGGGGGCGAGCAGTACTTC. As protein: CASSPDRGGEQYF.

The gene calls are TRBV19 and TRBJ2-1; 7 bases match TRBD2. Trimming at V came to 1 base and at J to 1 base, leaving 4 bases not matched to a gene. This CDR3 has 16 residues. Per germline, CDR1 LNHDA and CDR2 SQIVND (reference sequence). The CDR3 here is CASSIAGTTSYNEQFF. The CDR3 DNA sequence: TGTGCCAGTAGTATAGCTGGGACTACTTCCTACAATGAGCAGTTCTTC.

The chain is built from TRBV4-1 and TRBJ2-5; TRBD1 aligns across 9 bases. The DNA end favors TRBJ2-7, so the J call may be wrong. CDR3 size: 13 residues. The germline gives CDR1 MGHRA, CDR2 YSYEKL. Here the CDR3 DNA reads TGCGCCAGCGGACCGACAGGGGGGCCCGAGCAGTACTTC. As protein: CASGPTGGPEQYF.

The chain links TRBV2 to TRBJ2-5; D is unresolved. V was pared by 7 bases and J by 5 bases, with 8 bases between. Germline assignment: CDR1 SNHLY and CDR2 FYNNEI. The CDR3 runs 11 residues. The CDR3 DNA reads as TGTGCCAGCACTAATAGCGAGACCCAGTACTTC. Its translation: CASTNSETQYF.

The chain combines TRBV7-3 with TRBJ2-1; TRBD2 matches 12 bases. The CDR3 contains 15 residues. Germline V gene sequence: CDR1 SGHTA, CDR2 FQGTGA. V gave up 4 bases and J gave up 8 bases; unmatched junction bases: 6. The CDR3 region has the DNA TGTGCCAGCAGCTCGTCGACTAGCGGGAGCGATGAGCAGTTCTTC. The encoded protein is CASSSSTSGSDEQFF.

The V gene is TRBV4-1, the J gene TRBJ1-6, with 9 bases that match TRBD1. The V gene end was trimmed by 4 bases and the J gene end by 10 bases; junction bases not matched to a gene: 11. Germline-derived CDR1 and CDR2 are MGHRA and YSYEKL. The CDR3 contains 16 residues. The CDR3 DNA reads TGCGCCAGCAGCCCTTGGGACAGGGCTCTTATCTCACCCCTCCACTTT. It specifies CASSPWDRALISPLHF.

This chain connects TRBV6-5 to TRBJ2-3; 8 nucleotides line up with TRBD2. Germline CDR1 is MNHEY and CDR2 is SVGAGI. This CDR3 is 15 amino acids long. V lost 6 bases and J lost 2; bases outside the gene matches: 7. CDR3: CASSRRGLDTDTQYF. The CDR3 nucleotides are TGTGCCAGCAGCCGGAGGGGACTAGACACAGATACGCAGTATTTT.